A single sample is the source of the 15 T cell receptor beta chains below, sequenced in a study of blood T cell repertoires in COVID-19. Using immunoSEQ multiplex PCR, the repertoire was profiled, and TCRdb retains in-frame clones only, with some absent. The sample yields 24,000 or so clones, around 87% seen once. What was sequenced was peripheral blood. Every receptor here comes from a human donor with active COVID-19. The donor label of this sample is uncertain.

The rearrangement links TRBV2 to TRBJ2-5, with D unresolved. Germline V lookup: CDR1 SNHLY, CDR2 FYNNEI. The CDR3 is 13 amino acids. Trimming shortened V by 3 bases and J by 1 base, and 6 bases separated the two germline ends. In DNA form, the CDR3 reads TGTGCCAGCAGTGAGGGCAGCCAAGAGACCCAGTACTTC. Translated, it gives CASSEGSQETQYF.

The chain has TRBV5-4 and TRBJ2-5; 7 nucleotides line up with TRBD2. The CDR3 totals 15 residues. CDR1 and CDR2 from the germline V gene are SGHNT and YYREEE (reference sequence). Trimming took 4 bases from V and 1 from J; bases not matched to a gene: 7. CDR3 DNA: TGTGCCAGCAGCCAAAGTCTAGCGGCCCAAGAGACCCAGTACTTC. Its protein is CASSQSLAAQETQYF.

This rearrangement joins TRBV12-3 or TRBV12-4 to TRBJ2-7; D possibly corresponds to TRBD1 (6 bases). V was trimmed by 0 bases and J by 6 bases, leaving 6 bases between them. The CDR3 runs 12 residues. CDR3 sequence: CASSLAGGEQYF. In DNA, the CDR3 is TGTGCCAGCAGTTTAGCAGGGGGCGAGCAGTACTTC.

The DNA of the CDR3 is TGCAGTGCTAGTACAGGGTTCAATCAGCCCCAGCATTTT. Its translation is CSASTGFNQPQHF. The chain couples TRBV20-1 to TRBJ1-5; possible D gene TRBD1, 6 bases. V shed 3 bases and J shed 3 bases, with 9 bases lying between them. Germline V gene lookup returns CDR1 DFQATT and CDR2 SNEGSKA (reference sequence). CDR3 size: 13 residues.

CDR3 in amino acids: CASSQDLRSDYGYTF. The CDR3 bases are TGCGCCAGCAGCCAAGACTTGAGGAGTGACTATGGCTACACCTTC. This chain uses TRBV4-3 with TRBJ1-2; D is unclear. V gave up 0 bases and J gave up 3 bases, with 11 bases separating them. Germline V CDR1 and CDR2: LGHNA, YSLEER. CDR3 length: 15 residues.

V gene TRBV19 combines with J gene TRBJ1-1; D unclear. The CDR3 extends over 12 amino acids. Per germline, CDR1 LNHDA and CDR2 SQIVND (reference sequence). Trimming removed 6 bases from V and 9 bases from J, with 14 bases in between. This chain's CDR3 is CASSPTSGQAFF. CDR3 DNA: TGTGCCAGTAGCCCGACGTCTGGGCAAGCTTTCTTT.

The chain combines TRBV15 with TRBJ2-1; 7 bases match TRBD1. Losses at the gene ends were 2 bases for V and 7 bases for J; bases not matched to a gene: 8. The CDR3 runs 15 residues. Germline-derived CDR1 and CDR2 are LNHNV and YYDKDF (reference sequence). The CDR3 DNA sequence: TGTGCCACCAGCAGAATAACAGGGGTGGGTAATGAGCAGTTCTTC. Residues: CATSRITGVGNEQFF.

The CDR3 DNA reads TGTGCCAGCAGCTTGTACAGGGGGCCTAATGAAAAACTGTTTTTT. Translating gives CASSLYRGPNEKLFF. The V gene is TRBV7-2, the J gene TRBJ1-4, with TRBD1 matching over 9 bases. After removal of 3 bases from V and 3 bases from J, the junction contained 2 bases not matched to a gene. This CDR3 has 15 residues. Germline lookup yields CDR1 SGHTA and CDR2 FQGNSA. The whole variable domain, remainder taken from reference TRBV7-2 and TRBJ1-4, is GAGVSQSPSNKVTEKGKDVELRCDPISGHTALYWYRQSLGQGLEFLIYFQGNSAPDKSGLPSDRFSAERTGGSVSTLTIQRTQQEDSAVYLCASSLYRGPNEKLFFGSGTQLSVL.

The V and J genes are TRBV5-4 and TRBJ2-1; the match to TRBD2 covers 8 bases. The germline gives CDR1 SGHNT, CDR2 YYREEE (reference sequence). The CDR3 covers 14 residues. With V trimmed by 4 bases and J by 7 bases, 7 bases remained unmatched. In DNA, the CDR3 is TGTGCCAGCAGCACCGTAGCGGGGCCAAATGAGCAGTTCTTC. Its translation: CASSTVAGPNEQFF.

J is TRBJ2-4 and V is TRBV2; 11 bases agree with TRBD1. Unmatched junction bases numbered 6, after V lost 5 bases and J lost 0 bases. There are 17 residues in the CDR3. From germline, CDR1 is SNHLY and CDR2 FYNNEI. The CDR3 loop reads CASSRTGGEGAKNIQYF. DNA of the CDR3: TGTGCCAGCAGTCGGACAGGGGGCGAGGGAGCCAAAAACATTCAGTACTTC.

The J gene is TRBJ2-1, the V gene TRBV5-4, with 12 positions matching TRBD2. The CDR3 is 15 residues long. Per the germline V gene, CDR1 is SGHNT and CDR2 is YYREEE (reference sequence). Losses at the gene ends were 0 bases for V and 7 bases for J; bases not matched to a gene: 2. The CDR3 DNA sequence: TGTGCCAGCAGCTTGGGGACTAGCGGGGATAATGAGCAGTTCTTC. Its protein product is CASSLGTSGDNEQFF.

The chain's CDR3 is CATSDPKGGTDTQYF. The CDR3 DNA is TGTGCCACCAGTGATCCTAAGGGGGGCACAGATACGCAGTATTTT. The rearrangement joins TRBV24-1 to TRBJ2-3; a weak D match, TRBD1 (6 bases). The length of the CDR3 is 15 residues. The germline CDR1 and CDR2 sequences are KGHDR and SFDVKD. Trimming cost V 3 bases and J 1 base, with 10 bases left between them.

The chain carries TRBV4-1 and TRBJ1-5, with a tentative D call TRBD1 (5 bases). Germline V CDR1 and CDR2: MGHRA, YSYEKL. Trimming took off 0 bases at V and 9 bases at J, with 12 bases between the two ends. The CDR3 spans 14 residues. CDR3 protein: CASSQDRGGGPQHF. The DNA for the CDR3 is TGCGCCAGCAGCCAAGATCGCGGGGGAGGGCCCCAGCATTTT.

The DNA for the CDR3 is TGTGCCAGCAGTTACTCGATAGCAGTCCGCACCGGGGAGCTGTTTTTT. Translated, it gives CASSYSIAVRTGELFF. This rearrangement joins TRBV6-5 to TRBJ2-2; no definite D call. The ends were cut back, 0 bases at V and 4 bases at J, with 12 bases in the middle. The germline V gene has CDR1 MNHEY and CDR2 SVGAGI. The CDR3 is 16 amino acids.

In DNA form, the CDR3 reads TGTGCCAGCAGCTTGGAACTAGCGGGAGTCACCGGGGAGCTGTTTTTT. It specifies CASSLELAGVTGELFF. The J gene is TRBJ2-2, the V gene TRBV5-4; TRBD2 aligns across 11 bases. The CDR3 is 16 amino acids. The germline V gene has CDR1 SGHNT and CDR2 YYREEE (reference sequence). J gave up 4 bases and V 0 bases, and 2 bases lay outside the gene matches.